This passage covers 4 T cell receptor beta chains from one sample sequenced in a study of blood T cell repertoires in COVID-19. Using immunoSEQ multiplex PCR, the repertoire was profiled, and TCRdb retains in-frame clones only, with some absent. The sample has around 300,000 clones, 89% seen once. The material sequenced was peripheral blood. These receptors were collected from a man between 45 and 60 years old with acute or convalescent COVID-19.

V usage is TRBV19 and J usage is TRBJ1-1; a possible D gene is TRBD1 (6 bases). Germline loops: CDR1 LNHDA, CDR2 SQIVND (reference sequence). The CDR3 covers 14 residues. The V end lost 3 bases, the J end lost 0 bases, and 8 bases lay between the germline ends. The CDR3 loop reads CASSITGLNTEAFF. The CDR3 DNA is TGTGCCAGTAGTATTACAGGGTTGAACACTGAAGCTTTCTTT.

V usage is TRBV12-5 and J usage is TRBJ2-7; D is uncertain. The CDR3 is made up of 13 amino acids. The V end lost 4 bases, the J end lost 6 bases, and 13 bases lay between the germline ends. Germline values: CDR1 LGHNT, CDR2 FRNRAP. CDR3 in amino acids: CASGSQVFTEQYF. CDR3 coding DNA: TGTGCTAGTGGTTCCCAGGTCTTTACCGAGCAGTACTTC. Based on the CDR3 plus reference TRBV12-5 and TRBJ2-7, the full variable domain is DARVTQTPRHKVTEMGQEVTMRCQPILGHNTVFWYRQTMMQGLELLAYFRNRAPLDDSGMPKDRFSAEMPDATLATLKIQPSEPRDSAVYFCASGSQVFTEQYFGPGTRLTVT.

The chain is built from TRBV7-2 and TRBJ1-4; D gene uncertain. Trimming removed 6 bases from V and 8 bases from J, with 13 bases in between. This CDR3 is built from 13 residues. Germline V CDR1 and CDR2: SGHTA, FQGNSA. CDR3 coding DNA: TGTGCCAGCAGTTTAACCCAGAGGGAAAAACTGTTTTTT. Translating it yields CASSLTQREKLFF.

The table lists this clone with a count of one. This chain links TRBV10-1 with TRBJ2-1; TRBD1 is a possible D gene (7 bases). The CDR3 has 14 residues. Germline loops: CDR1 WNHNN, CDR2 SYGVQD (reference sequence). The V end lost 5 bases, the J end lost 5 bases, and 13 bases lay between the germline ends. The CDR3 DNA reads TGCGCCAGCAGTTTGGGCAGGGGGGACAATGAGCAGTTCTTC. Translating it yields CASSLGRGDNEQFF.